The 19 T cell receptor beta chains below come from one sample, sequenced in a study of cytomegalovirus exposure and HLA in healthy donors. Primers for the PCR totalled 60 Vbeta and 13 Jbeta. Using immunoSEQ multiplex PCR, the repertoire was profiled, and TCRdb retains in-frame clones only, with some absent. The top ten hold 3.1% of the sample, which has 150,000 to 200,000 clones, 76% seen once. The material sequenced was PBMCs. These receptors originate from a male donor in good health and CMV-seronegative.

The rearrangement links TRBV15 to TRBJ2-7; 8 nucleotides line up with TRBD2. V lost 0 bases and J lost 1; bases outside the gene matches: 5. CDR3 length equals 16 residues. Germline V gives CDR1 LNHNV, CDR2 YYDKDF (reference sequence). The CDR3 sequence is CATSRDKASGSYEQYF. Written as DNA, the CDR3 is TGTGCCACCAGCAGAGATAAGGCTAGCGGGTCCTACGAGCAGTACTTC.

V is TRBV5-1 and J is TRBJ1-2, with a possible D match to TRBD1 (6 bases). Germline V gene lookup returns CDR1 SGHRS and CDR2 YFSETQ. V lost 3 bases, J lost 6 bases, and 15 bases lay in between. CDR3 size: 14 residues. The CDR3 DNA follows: TGCGCCAGCAGCTCCACAGGGTTCCTTCATGGCTACACCTTC. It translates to CASSSTGFLHGYTF.

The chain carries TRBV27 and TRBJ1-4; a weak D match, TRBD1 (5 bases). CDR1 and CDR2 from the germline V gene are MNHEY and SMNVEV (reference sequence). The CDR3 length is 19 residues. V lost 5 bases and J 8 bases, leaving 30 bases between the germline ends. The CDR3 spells CASSPLGREGEPYREKLFF. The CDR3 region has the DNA TGTGCCAGCAGTCCCCTGGGGCGGGAAGGGGAACCATATCGGGAAAAACTGTTTTTT.

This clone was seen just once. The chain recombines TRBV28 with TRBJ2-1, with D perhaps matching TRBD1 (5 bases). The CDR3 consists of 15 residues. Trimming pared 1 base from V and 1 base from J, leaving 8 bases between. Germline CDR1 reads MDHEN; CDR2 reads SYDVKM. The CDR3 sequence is CASSLSGNSYNEQFF. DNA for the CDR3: TGTGCCAGCAGTTTATCAGGGAATTCCTACAATGAGCAGTTCTTC.

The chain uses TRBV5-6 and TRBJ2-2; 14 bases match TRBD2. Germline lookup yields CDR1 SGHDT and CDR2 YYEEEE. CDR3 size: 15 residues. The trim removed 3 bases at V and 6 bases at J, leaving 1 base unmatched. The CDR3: CASSSGLAGAGELFF. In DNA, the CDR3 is TGTGCCAGCAGCTCGGGACTAGCGGGAGCCGGGGAGCTGTTTTTT.

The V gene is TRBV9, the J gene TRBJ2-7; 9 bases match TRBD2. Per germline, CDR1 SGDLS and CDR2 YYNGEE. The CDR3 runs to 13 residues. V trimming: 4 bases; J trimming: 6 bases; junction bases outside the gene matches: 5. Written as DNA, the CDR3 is TGTGCCAGCAGCTTGCGGGAGGGCGGCGAGCAGTACTTC. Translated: CASSLREGGEQYF.

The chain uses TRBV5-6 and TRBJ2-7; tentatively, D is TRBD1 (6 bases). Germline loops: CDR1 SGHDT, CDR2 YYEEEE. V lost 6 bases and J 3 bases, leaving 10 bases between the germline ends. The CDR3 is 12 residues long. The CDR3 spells CASNLRGYEQYF. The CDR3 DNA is TGTGCCAGCAATCTCAGGGGCTACGAGCAGTACTTC.

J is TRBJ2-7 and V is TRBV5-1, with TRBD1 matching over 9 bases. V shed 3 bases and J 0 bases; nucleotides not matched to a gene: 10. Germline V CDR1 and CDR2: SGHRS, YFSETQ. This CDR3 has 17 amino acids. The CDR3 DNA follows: TGCGCCAGCAGCTGGGAACAGGGGGCCCTAAGCTCCTACGAGCAGTACTTC. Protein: CASSWEQGALSSYEQYF. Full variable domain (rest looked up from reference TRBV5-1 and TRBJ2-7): KAGVTQTPRYLIKTRGQQVTLSCSPISGHRSVSWYQQTPGQGLQFLFEYFSETQRNKGNFPGRFSGRQFSNSRSEMNVSTLELGDSALYLCASSWEQGALSSYEQYFGPGTRLTVT.

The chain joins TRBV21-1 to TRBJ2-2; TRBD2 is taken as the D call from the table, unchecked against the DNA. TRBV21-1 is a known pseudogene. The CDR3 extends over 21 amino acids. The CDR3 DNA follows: TGTGCCAGCAGCAACCGAAAGGGGGGGACTAGCGGGGGATTGAACACCGGGGAGCTGTTTTTT. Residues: CASSNRKGGTSGGLNTGELFF.

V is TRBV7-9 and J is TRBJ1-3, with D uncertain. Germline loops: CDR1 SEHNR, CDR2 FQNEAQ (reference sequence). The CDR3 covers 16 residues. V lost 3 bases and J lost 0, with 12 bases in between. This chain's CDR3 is CASSFGGSNSGNTIYF. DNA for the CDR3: TGTGCCAGCAGCTTCGGAGGGTCGAACTCTGGAAACACCATATATTTT.

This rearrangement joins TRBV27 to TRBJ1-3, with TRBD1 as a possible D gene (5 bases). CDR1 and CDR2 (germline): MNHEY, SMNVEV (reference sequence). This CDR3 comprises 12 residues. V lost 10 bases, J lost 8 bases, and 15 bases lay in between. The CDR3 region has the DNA TGTGCCACCTTCTTAAAAGGGGACACCATATATTTT. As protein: CATFLKGDTIYF.

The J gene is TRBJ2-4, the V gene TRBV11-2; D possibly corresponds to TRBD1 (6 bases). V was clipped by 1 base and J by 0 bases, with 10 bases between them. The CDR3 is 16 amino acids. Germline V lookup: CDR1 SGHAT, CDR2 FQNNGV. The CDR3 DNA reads TGTGCCAGCAGCTTAGGAGGACAGCGAGCCAAAAACATTCAGTACTTC. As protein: CASSLGGQRAKNIQYF.

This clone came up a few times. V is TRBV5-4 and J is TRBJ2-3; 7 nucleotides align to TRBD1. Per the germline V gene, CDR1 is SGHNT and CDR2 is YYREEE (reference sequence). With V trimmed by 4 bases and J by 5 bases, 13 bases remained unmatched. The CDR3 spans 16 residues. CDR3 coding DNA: TGTGCCAGCAGCGATCCAAAAGGGGGCGCGGGAGATACGCAGTATTTT. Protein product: CASSDPKGGAGDTQYF.

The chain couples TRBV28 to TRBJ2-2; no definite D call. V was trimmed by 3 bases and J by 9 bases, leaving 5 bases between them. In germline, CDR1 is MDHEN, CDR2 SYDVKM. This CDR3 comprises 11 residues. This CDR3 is CASSLRRELFF. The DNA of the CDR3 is TGTGCCAGCAGTTTGCGCCGGGAGCTGTTTTTT. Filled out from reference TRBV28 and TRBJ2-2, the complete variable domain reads DVKVTQSSRYLVKRTGEKVFLECVQDMDHENMFWYRQDPGLGLRLIYFSYDVKMKEKGDIPEGYSVSREKKERFSLILESASTNQTSMYLCASSLRRELFFGEGSRLTVL.

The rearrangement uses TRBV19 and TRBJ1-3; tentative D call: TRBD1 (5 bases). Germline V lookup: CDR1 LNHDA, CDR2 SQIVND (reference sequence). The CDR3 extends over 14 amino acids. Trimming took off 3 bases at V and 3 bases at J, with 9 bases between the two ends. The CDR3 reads CASSMEGFGNTIYF. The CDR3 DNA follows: TGTGCCAGTAGTATGGAGGGGTTTGGAAACACCATATATTTT.

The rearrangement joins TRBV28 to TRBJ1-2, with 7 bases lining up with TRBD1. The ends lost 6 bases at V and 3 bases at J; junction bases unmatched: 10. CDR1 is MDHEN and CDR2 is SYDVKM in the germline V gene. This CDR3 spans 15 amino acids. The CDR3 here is CASRASGTVDYGYTF. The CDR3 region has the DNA TGTGCCAGCAGAGCCTCGGGGACAGTGGACTATGGCTACACCTTC.

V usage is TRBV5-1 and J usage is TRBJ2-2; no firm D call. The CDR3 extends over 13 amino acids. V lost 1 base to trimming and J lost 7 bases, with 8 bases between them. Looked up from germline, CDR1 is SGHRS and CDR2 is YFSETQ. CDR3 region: CASSLPRDGELFF. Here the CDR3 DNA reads TGCGCCAGCAGCTTGCCCCGCGACGGGGAGCTGTTTTTT.

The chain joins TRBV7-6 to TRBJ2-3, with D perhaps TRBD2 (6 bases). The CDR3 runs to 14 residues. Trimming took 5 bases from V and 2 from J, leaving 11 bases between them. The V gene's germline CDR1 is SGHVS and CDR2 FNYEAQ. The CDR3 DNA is TGTGCCAGCAGCAGGGACTCATACACAGATACGCAGTATTTT. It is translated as CASSRDSYTDTQYF.

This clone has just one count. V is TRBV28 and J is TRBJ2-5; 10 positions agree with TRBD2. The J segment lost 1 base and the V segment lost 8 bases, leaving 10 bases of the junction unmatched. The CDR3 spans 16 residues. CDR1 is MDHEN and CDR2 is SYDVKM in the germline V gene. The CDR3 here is CASAMGSGRAQETQYF. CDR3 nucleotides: TGTGCCAGCGCCATGGGGAGCGGGAGGGCCCAAGAGACCCAGTACTTC.